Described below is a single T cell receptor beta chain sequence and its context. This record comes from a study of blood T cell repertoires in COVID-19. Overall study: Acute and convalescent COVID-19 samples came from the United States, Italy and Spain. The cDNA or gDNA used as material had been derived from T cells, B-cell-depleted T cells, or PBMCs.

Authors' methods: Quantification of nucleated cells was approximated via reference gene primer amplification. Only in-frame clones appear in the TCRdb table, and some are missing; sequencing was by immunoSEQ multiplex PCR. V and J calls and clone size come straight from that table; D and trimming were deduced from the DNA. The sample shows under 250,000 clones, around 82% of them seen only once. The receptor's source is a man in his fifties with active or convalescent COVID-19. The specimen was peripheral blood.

The chain's CDR3 is CASSLARGNTEAFF. The CDR3 nucleotides read TGCGCCAGCAGCTTGGCCAGGGGGAACACTGAAGCTTTCTTT. This chain links TRBV5-1 with TRBJ1-1, with a tentative D call TRBD1 (6 bases). Germline values: CDR1 SGHRS, CDR2 YFSETQ. This CDR3 spans 14 amino acids. V dropped 0 bases and J dropped 1 base, with 7 bases sitting between them.